These 2 T cell receptor beta chains share one sample of origin, sequenced in a study of CD8+ T cells in alopecia areata. Reverse transcribed after extraction, RNA yielded cDNA as the sequencing template. Clones were sequenced by immunoSEQ multiplex PCR, and TCRdb holds only the in-frame ones, with some missing. Of tens of thousands of clones listed, roughly 51% are singletons. The sample comprised NKG2D-high CD8+ T cells sorted from blood. These receptors were taken from a human donor with alopecia areata.

This clone was found a few times. The V call is TRBV29-1, the J call TRBJ1-1, with 12 bases aligning to TRBD1. CDR3 length equals 15 residues. From germline, CDR1 is SQVTM and CDR2 ANQGSEA. J was trimmed by 3 bases and V by 6 bases; bases with no gene match: 8. CDR3 coding DNA: TGCAGCGTCGCCGGGACAGGGGGCCAATACACTGAAGCTTTCTTT. This translates into CSVAGTGGQYTEAFF.

There are a few counts of this clone. V and J are TRBV29-1 and TRBJ2-5; a possible D gene is TRBD1 (6 bases). The CDR3 covers 14 residues. The V and J ends lost 6 bases and 2 bases respectively, with 16 bases between them. Germline V gene data show CDR1 as SQVTM and CDR2 as ANQGSEA. The CDR3 loop reads CSVDIGTQQETQYF. CDR3 in DNA: TGCAGCGTAGATATTGGGACACAACAAGAGACCCAGTACTTC.